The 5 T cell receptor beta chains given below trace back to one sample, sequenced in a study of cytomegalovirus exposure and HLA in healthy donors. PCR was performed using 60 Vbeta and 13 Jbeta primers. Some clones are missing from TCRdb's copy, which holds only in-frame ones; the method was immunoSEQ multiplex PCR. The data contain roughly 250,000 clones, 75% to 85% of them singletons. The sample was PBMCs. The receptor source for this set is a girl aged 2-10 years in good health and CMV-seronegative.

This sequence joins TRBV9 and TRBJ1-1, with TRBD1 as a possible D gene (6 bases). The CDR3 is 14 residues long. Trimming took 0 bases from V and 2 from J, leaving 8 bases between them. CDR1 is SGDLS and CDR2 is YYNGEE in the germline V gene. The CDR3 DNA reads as TGTGCCAGCAGCGTAGAGGGGGTTAACACTGAAGCTTTCTTT. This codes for CASSVEGVNTEAFF.

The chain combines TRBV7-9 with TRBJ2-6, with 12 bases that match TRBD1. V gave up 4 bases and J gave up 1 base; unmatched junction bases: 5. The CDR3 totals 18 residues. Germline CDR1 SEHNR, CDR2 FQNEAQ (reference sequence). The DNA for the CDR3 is TGTGCCAGCAGCTACCGGGACAGGGGGCGGTCTGGGGCCAACGTCCTGACTTTC. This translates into CASSYRDRGRSGANVLTF.

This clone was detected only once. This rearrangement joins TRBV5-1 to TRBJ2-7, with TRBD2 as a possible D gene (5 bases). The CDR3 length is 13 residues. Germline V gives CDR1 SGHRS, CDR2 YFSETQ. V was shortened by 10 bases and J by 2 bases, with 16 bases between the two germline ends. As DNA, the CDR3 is TGCGCCGGCACGGCGGGTGGGACCTACGAGCAGTACTTC. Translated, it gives CAGTAGGTYEQYF.

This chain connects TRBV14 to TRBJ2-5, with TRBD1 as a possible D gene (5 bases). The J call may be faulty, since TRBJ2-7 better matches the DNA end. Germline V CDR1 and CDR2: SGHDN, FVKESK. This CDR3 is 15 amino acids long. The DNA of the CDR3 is TGTGCCAGCAGCCAAGATGAGACAGATCCCTACGAGCAGTACTTC. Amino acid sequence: CASSQDETDPYEQYF.

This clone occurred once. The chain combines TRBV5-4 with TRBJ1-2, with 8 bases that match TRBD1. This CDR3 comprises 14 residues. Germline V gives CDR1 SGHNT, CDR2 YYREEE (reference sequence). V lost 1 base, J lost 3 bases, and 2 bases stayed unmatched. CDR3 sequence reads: CASSLPDRDYGYTF. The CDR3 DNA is TGTGCCAGCAGCTTGCCGGACAGGGACTATGGCTACACCTTC.